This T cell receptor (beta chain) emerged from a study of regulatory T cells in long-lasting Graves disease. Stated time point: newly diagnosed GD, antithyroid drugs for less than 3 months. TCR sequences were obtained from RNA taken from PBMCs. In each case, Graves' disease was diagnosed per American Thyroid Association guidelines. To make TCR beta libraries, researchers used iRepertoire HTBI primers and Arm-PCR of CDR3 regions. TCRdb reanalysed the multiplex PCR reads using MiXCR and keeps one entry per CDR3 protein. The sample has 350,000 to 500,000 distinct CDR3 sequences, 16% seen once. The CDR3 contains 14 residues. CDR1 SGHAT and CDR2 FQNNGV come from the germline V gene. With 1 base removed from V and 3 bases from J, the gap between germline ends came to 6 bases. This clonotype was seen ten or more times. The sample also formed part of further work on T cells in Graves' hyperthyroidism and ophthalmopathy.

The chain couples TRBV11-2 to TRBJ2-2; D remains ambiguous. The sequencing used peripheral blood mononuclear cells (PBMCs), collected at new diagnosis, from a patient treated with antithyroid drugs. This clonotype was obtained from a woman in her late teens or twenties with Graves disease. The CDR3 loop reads CASSLVIYTGELFF. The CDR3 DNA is TGTGCCAGCAGCTTAGTTATATACACCGGGGAGCTGTTTTTT.